The 23 T cell receptor beta chains given below trace back to one sample, sequenced in a study of blood T cell repertoires in COVID-19. Some clones are missing from TCRdb's copy, which holds only in-frame ones; the method was immunoSEQ multiplex PCR. The data show approximately 130,000 clones, around four fifths seen once. Sequencing was performed on peripheral blood. All receptors derive from a human donor in a cohort sampled during active COVID-19.

This clone was counted a single time. The CDR3 is CASRRTGQETQYF. The CDR3 DNA sequence: TGTGCCAGCAGACGGACAGGCCAAGAGACCCAGTACTTC. The chain is built from TRBV12-3 or TRBV12-4 and TRBJ2-5; 7 bases are a match to TRBD1. The V and J ends lost 6 bases and 1 base, in that order; junction bases with no gene match: 2. The CDR3 is 13 amino acids.

The gene calls are TRBV30 and TRBJ2-7, with D unresolved. The CDR3 contains 13 residues. Trimming shortened V by 1 base and J by 0 bases, and 7 bases separated the two germline ends. The germline CDR1 and CDR2 sequences are GTSNPN and SVGIG (reference sequence). The DNA for the CDR3 is TGTGCCTGGAGTGCAGGTAACTCCTACGAGCAGTACTTC. It translates to CAWSAGNSYEQYF. Full variable domain (remainder filled in from reference TRBV30 and TRBJ2-7): SQTIHQWPATLVQPVGSPLSLECTVEGTSNPNLYWYRQAAGRGLQLLFYSVGIGQISSEVPQNLSASRPQDRQFILSSKKLLLSDSGFYLCAWSAGNSYEQYFGPGTRLTVT.

This chain uses TRBV3-1 (or the pseudogene TRBV3-2) with TRBJ1-4; D uncertain. The germline V gene encodes CDR1 LGHDT and CDR2 YNNKEL (reference sequence). V dropped 1 base and J dropped 4 bases, with 10 bases sitting between them. The CDR3 sequence is 15 residues long. CDR3 in DNA: TGTGCCAGCAGCCAAGGATCCCTGAGTAATGAAAAACTGTTTTTT. This translates into CASSQGSLSNEKLFF.

In DNA, the CDR3 is TGTGCCAGCAGCTTAGGGACTAGCGGGGGCAATGAGCAGTTCTTC. This codes for CASSLGTSGGNEQFF. The rearrangement joins TRBV11-1 to TRBJ2-1, with 13 bases lining up with TRBD2. Trimming at V came to 1 base and at J to 6 bases, leaving 0 bases not matched to a gene. Germline CDR1 SGHAT, CDR2 FQDESV (reference sequence). The CDR3 sequence is 15 residues long.

Details on this clone: This sample includes further DNA sequences coding for the same CDR3. The V call is TRBV7-2, the J call TRBJ2-3; D may be TRBD2 (5 bases). Germline CDR1 and CDR2: SGHTA and FQGNSA. The CDR3 is made up of 13 amino acids. Trimming left V 8 bases short and J 1 base short, with 10 bases between. CDR3 protein: CASRSGGTDTQYF. The CDR3 nucleotides read TGTGCCAGCCGGAGCGGAGGCACAGATACGCAGTATTTT.

This rearrangement joins TRBV5-1 to TRBJ2-7; 7 bases line up with TRBD1. Unmatched junction bases numbered 13, after V lost 3 bases and J lost 7 bases. Germline V gene data show CDR1 as SGHRS and CDR2 as YFSETQ. CDR3 length equals 15 residues. The CDR3 DNA reads as TGCGCCAGCAGCTATCCGGGACAGCCGCGAGAGGAGCAGTACTTC. Protein: CASSYPGQPREEQYF.

This chain links TRBV6-5 with TRBJ1-2; tentatively, D is TRBD1 (6 bases). CDR1 is MNHEY, CDR2 SVGAGI, per germline. This CDR3 is 13 amino acids long. Trimming took 0 bases from V and 7 from J, leaving 9 bases between them. The DNA for the CDR3 is TGTGCCAGCAGTTACTCTTCAGGGGTTGGCTACACCTTC. As protein: CASSYSSGVGYTF.

This clone was seen a handful of times. The CDR3 loop is CASSSGTSVGYNEQFF. The CDR3 DNA sequence: TGTGCCAGCAGCTCAGGGACTAGCGTCGGCTACAATGAGCAGTTCTTC. This rearrangement joins TRBV7-9 to TRBJ2-1, with 10 bases lining up with TRBD2. The trim removed 4 bases at V and 3 bases at J, leaving 6 bases unmatched. The germline V gene encodes CDR1 SEHNR and CDR2 FQNEAQ (reference sequence). The CDR3 extends over 16 amino acids.

The chain has TRBV12-3 or TRBV12-4 and TRBJ1-2, with D hard to call. The CDR3 sequence is 13 residues long. V lost 5 bases to trimming and J lost 5 bases, with 12 bases between them. CDR3 region: CASSPVGPYGYTF. The CDR3 coding sequence is TGTGCCAGCAGTCCTGTTGGGCCTTATGGCTACACCTTC.

The J gene is TRBJ1-1, the V gene TRBV5-1, with D possibly matching TRBD1 (6 bases). The V end lost 4 bases, the J end lost 6 bases, and 13 bases lay between the germline ends. The CDR3 totals 13 residues. The V gene's germline CDR1 is SGHRS and CDR2 YFSETQ. Here the CDR3 DNA reads TGCGCCAGCAGCGCTACAGGGCTTTCTGAAGCTTTCTTT. Protein product: CASSATGLSEAFF.

V usage is TRBV5-5 and J usage is TRBJ2-1, with D possibly TRBD1 on 5 matching bases. Germline-derived CDR1 and CDR2 are SGHKS and YYEKEE (reference sequence). This CDR3 region has 11 residues. Trimming removed 4 bases from V and 9 bases from J, with 8 bases in between. The CDR3 here is CASSGAVEQFF. In DNA form, the CDR3 reads TGTGCCAGCAGCGGGGCGGTTGAGCAGTTCTTC. Full variable domain (missing parts from reference TRBV5-5 and TRBJ2-1): DAGVTQSPTHLIKTRGQQVTLRCSPISGHKSVSWYQQVLGQGPQFIFQYYEKEERGRGNFPDRFSARQFPNYSSELNVNALLLGDSALYLCASSGAVEQFFGPGTRLTVL.

The rearrangement uses TRBV6-4 and TRBJ1-6; D call uncertain. Germline assignment: CDR1 MRHNA and CDR2 SNTAGT. The CDR3 runs 13 residues. Trimming cost V 6 bases and J 7 bases, with 10 bases left between them. Here the CDR3 reads CASREGPNSPLHF. In DNA form, the CDR3 reads TGTGCCAGCAGGGAGGGCCCGAATTCACCCCTCCACTTT.

The sample holds a few counts of this clone. The genes are TRBV11-3 and TRBJ2-1; D may be TRBD1 (6 bases). Germline V gene lookup returns CDR1 SGHNT and CDR2 YENEEA. Trimming removed 6 bases at V and 1 base at J, with 10 bases between. This CDR3 comprises 14 residues. CDR3 in DNA: TGTGCCAGCAGTAAACAGGGTTCCTACAATGAGCAGTTCTTC. This translates into CASSKQGSYNEQFF.

The rearrangement links TRBV10-3 to TRBJ2-7; D is perhaps TRBD1 (6 bases). CDR1 is ENHRY and CDR2 is SYGVKD in the germline V gene. V was cut by 4 bases and J by 9 bases, with 13 bases left in between. The CDR3 loop spans 12 amino acids. The CDR3 reads CAISADSRGQYF. The CDR3 bases are TGTGCCATCAGTGCGGACAGCCGCGGGCAGTACTTC.

The chain recombines TRBV15 with TRBJ1-2, with 7 bases lining up with TRBD1. The germline V gene has CDR1 LNHNV and CDR2 YYDKDF (reference sequence). Trimming removed 6 bases from V and 2 bases from J; junction bases left unmatched: 3. The CDR3 runs 13 residues. The CDR3 is CATSRQGNYGYTF. For the CDR3, the DNA is TGTGCCACCAGTCGACAGGGAAACTATGGCTACACCTTC.

In its sample, this clone was seen once. The rearrangement joins TRBV28 to TRBJ1-2, with 7 bases aligning to TRBD1. There are 15 residues in the CDR3. Unmatched junction bases numbered 8, after V lost 6 bases and J lost 1 base. Germline values: CDR1 MDHEN, CDR2 SYDVKM. The CDR3 reads CASSLGQRLNYGYTF. CDR3 nucleotide sequence: TGTGCCAGCAGCCTGGGACAGCGTCTTAACTATGGCTACACCTTC.

The V call is TRBV9, the J call TRBJ2-1; 11 positions match TRBD2. The CDR3 contains 15 residues. After removal of 2 bases from V and 9 bases from J, the junction contained 7 bases not matched to a gene. Looked up from germline, CDR1 is SGDLS and CDR2 is YYNGEE. Here the CDR3 DNA reads TGTGCCAGCAGCGTTAGCGGGAGGGCCGATTCTGAGCAGTTCTTC. Protein product: CASSVSGRADSEQFF.

The gene calls are TRBV9 and TRBJ2-1; D perhaps matches TRBD2 (6 bases). The CDR3 totals 15 residues. With 0 bases removed from V and 8 bases from J, the gap between germline ends came to 15 bases. Germline CDR1 and CDR2: SGDLS and YYNGEE. The CDR3 loop reads CASSVDPGGGDEQFF. The CDR3, as DNA: TGTGCCAGCAGCGTAGACCCCGGTGGCGGGGATGAGCAGTTCTTC.

This chain uses TRBV18 with TRBJ2-3, with TRBD1 matching 7 bases. CDR3 length equals 13 residues. V trimming: 4 bases; J trimming: 4 bases; junction bases outside the gene matches: 2. Germline CDR1 KGHSH, CDR2 LQKENI. The chain's CDR3 is CASSRGQPDTQYF. For the CDR3, the DNA is TGTGCCAGCTCACGGGGACAGCCAGATACGCAGTATTTT.

This chain uses TRBV24-1 with TRBJ2-3, with 9 bases matching TRBD2. V shed 7 bases, J shed 5 bases, and the junction held 9 bases outside the gene matches. CDR3 length: 15 residues. Germline CDR1 reads KGHDR; CDR2 reads SFDVKD. CDR3: CATSDPAGGRDTQYF. CDR3 in DNA: TGTGCCACCAGCGACCCTGCGGGAGGGCGAGATACGCAGTATTTT.

V and J are TRBV5-1 and TRBJ1-2; 7 bases line up with TRBD1. V shed 4 bases and J 7 bases; nucleotides not matched to a gene: 13. This CDR3 has 15 amino acids. Germline V gives CDR1 SGHRS, CDR2 YFSETQ. CDR3: CASSTADRFRGGYTF. Here the CDR3 DNA reads TGCGCCAGCAGCACCGCGGACAGGTTTAGGGGTGGCTACACCTTC. Full variable domain (missing parts from reference TRBV5-1 and TRBJ1-2): KAGVTQTPRYLIKTRGQQVTLSCSPISGHRSVSWYQQTPGQGLQFLFEYFSETQRNKGNFPGRFSGRQFSNSRSEMNVSTLELGDSALYLCASSTADRFRGGYTFGSGTRLTVV.

The chain is built from TRBV19 and TRBJ2-4, with D possibly TRBD1 on 5 matching bases. CDR3 length equals 13 residues. CDR1 is LNHDA and CDR2 is SQIVND in the germline V gene (reference sequence). V gave up 5 bases and J gave up 9 bases, with 14 bases separating them. CDR3 nucleotides: TGTGCCAGTAGTCTGCTCGACAGCCCCATTCAGTACTTC. It specifies CASSLLDSPIQYF.

J is TRBJ1-5 and V is TRBV2; weak D call: TRBD1 (6 bases). The CDR3 runs 15 residues. Trimming left V 5 bases short and J 1 base short, with 12 bases between. Per germline, CDR1 SNHLY and CDR2 FYNNEI. CDR3 in amino acids: CASSKTGLSNQPQHF. In DNA form, the CDR3 reads TGTGCCAGCAGTAAGACAGGATTGAGCAATCAGCCCCAGCATTTT.